This T cell receptor (beta chain) was sequenced during a study of T cell responses to AZD1222 COVID-19 vaccine. There are 17 residues in the CDR3. V lost 1 base to trimming and J lost 7 bases; unmatched junction nucleotides: 13. Germline V gives CDR1 SEHNR, CDR2 FQNEAQ (reference sequence). Study-level findings and limits: No day 14 peak samples; only post-peak repertoires were characterized. Unmutated variant regions reportedly attract nearly half of all spike-specific TCRs. Spike-spanning, vaccine-associated CD4 TCRs were dominant at 160-218 and 743-854.

This clone is a singleton in its sample. Its specificity is not known. Clones were read by immunoSEQ multiplex PCR, and TCRdb kept only the in-frame ones, dropping some. Of roughly 150,000 clones in the sample, more than 85% were seen once. This TCR derives from an adult who received the AZD1222 COVID-19 vaccine. The V gene is TRBV7-9, the J gene TRBJ2-1; 7 bases fit TRBD2. This specimen consisted of peripheral blood, obtained 28 days after the second AZD1222 dose. The CDR3 sequence is CASSLVRPSGGMNEQFF. The CDR3 DNA reads TGTGCCAGCAGCTTAGTAAGGCCTAGCGGAGGCATGAATGAGCAGTTCTTC.